The rows below give T cell receptor beta chains drawn from one sample of a study of control samples from healthy donors and cancer patients. Method: immunoSEQ multiplex PCR; TCRdb's copy keeps in-frame clones and lacks some. The sample holds about 84,000 clones, roughly 88% seen once. Source material: PBMCs. These receptors were obtained from a man aged 60-69 years with head and neck cancer. Both conserved end residues are part of each CDR3. The D gene is left open where the match is weak. Clone size appears in some rows only: once, few, many, or a class for an expanded clone.

j_call	clone_size	d_call	v_call	cdr3_nt	cdr3_aa
TRBJ1-1	NA	TRBD1	TRBV5-1	TGCGCCAGCAGCTTCCTAGGACAGGGAAACACTGAAGCTTTCTTT	CASSFLGQGNTEAFF
TRBJ1-2	NA	NA	TRBV7-9	TGTGCCAGCAGCTGGAGGCAGGGCGGGCGTTATGGCTACACCTTC	CASSWRQGGRYGYTF
TRBJ2-4	NA	NA	TRBV29-1	TGCAGCGCGCTCCGACAGGTTGGAAACATTCAGTACTTC	CSALRQVGNIQYF
TRBJ2-7	NA	NA	TRBV5-1	TGCGCCAGCAGCTTGGATTATAGAGGTATCTACGAGCAGTACTTC	CASSLDYRGIYEQYF
TRBJ1-5	once	NA	TRBV15	TGTGCCACTGGGGTAGGGGATCAGCCCCAGCATTTT	CATGVGDQPQHF
TRBJ1-1	NA	NA	TRBV5-1	TGCGCCAGCAGCCGTGGGGTTTTTGACACTGAAGCTTTCTTT	CASSRGVFDTEAFF
TRBJ2-6	once	NA	TRBV29-1	TGCAGCGTTTCAGGCTTGGCAGGGGCCAACGTCCTGACTTTC	CSVSGLAGANVLTF
TRBJ2-7	NA	NA	TRBV28	TGTGCCAGCAGTTTTGGCCCGGGGCAGAACTACGAGCAGTACTTC	CASSFGPGQNYEQYF
TRBJ2-7	once	NA	TRBV19	TGTGCCAGTAGTATCTCCACTGGGACCTACGAGCAGTACTTC	CASSISTGTYEQYF
TRBJ2-1	NA	TRBD2	TRBV27	TGTGCCAGTCGACTAGCGGGAGTGTATGAGCAGTTCTTC	CASRLAGVYEQFF
TRBJ1-2	NA	NA	TRBV5-1	TGCGCCAGCAGCTTGGGGACAGTTCGGGGAAGTGGCTACACCTTC	CASSLGTVRGSGYTF
TRBJ1-1	NA	NA	TRBV25-1	TGTGCCGTCCAGCCAGGTACGAGCAGAGAAGCTTTCTTT	CAVQPGTSREAFF
TRBJ2-1	NA	NA	TRBV6-2/TRBV6-3	TGTGCCAGCAGTTTACGAGGCAATGAGCAGTTCTTC	CASSLRGNEQFF
TRBJ1-5	NA	NA	TRBV11-2	TGTGCCAGCAGCTTTCACGAGAATCAGCCCCAGCATTTT	CASSFHENQPQHF
TRBJ2-6	NA	NA	TRBV7-9	TGTGCCAGCAGCTTCGGGGGGCCCGGGGCCAACGTCCTGACTTTC	CASSFGGPGANVLTF
TRBJ2-7	few	NA	TRBV4-1	TGCGCCAGCAGCCAAGGTCTAGCACGCGAGCAGTACTTC	CASSQGLAREQYF
TRBJ1-6	NA	TRBD1	TRBV27	TGTGCCAGCAGACAGGGGTCACCCCTCCACTTT	CASRQGSPLHF
TRBJ1-1	NA	NA	TRBV7-9	TGTGCCAGCAGCTTAAGACAGGTTAACACTGAAGCTTTCTTT	CASSLRQVNTEAFF
TRBJ1-2	once	NA	TRBV2	TGTGCCAGCAGTGTCCAAGTGGGCTATGGCTACACCTTC	CASSVQVGYGYTF
TRBJ2-3	NA	NA	TRBV6-5	TGTGCCAGCTGGGGGGCCGGGGGCACAGATACGCAGTATTTT	CASWGAGGTDTQYF
TRBJ2-2	NA	NA	TRBV7-9	TGTGCCAGCAGCGGCTGGGTTACCGGGGAGCTGTTTTTT	CASSGWVTGELFF
TRBJ2-7	once	NA	TRBV15	TGTGCCACCAGCAGAGACAGGGGTGACGAGCAGTACTTC	CATSRDRGDEQYF
TRBJ1-3	NA	NA	TRBV28	TGTGCCAGCAGTATCCCCCCGGGGTCATCTGGAAACACCATATATTTT	CASSIPPGSSGNTIYF
TRBJ1-2	NA	NA	TRBV6-5	TGTGCCAGCAGTTACTCGGGGGGGTTGACCTTCTATGGCTACACCTTC	CASSYSGGLTFYGYTF
TRBJ1-2	few	TRBD1	TRBV27	TGTGCCAGCCACAGGGGCGCCGGTTATAACTATGGCTACACCTTC	CASHRGAGYNYGYTF
TRBJ1-4	NA	TRBD1	TRBV5-1	TGCGCCAGCAGCCCCAACCCGACAGGGACGGAAAAACTGTTTTTT	CASSPNPTGTEKLFF
TRBJ1-5	NA	TRBD1	TRBV6-5	TGTGCCAGCAGTACGGGACAGGGCAATCAGCCCCAGCATTTT	CASSTGQGNQPQHF
TRBJ1-5	few	NA	TRBV7-6	TGTGCCAGCAGCTTACGATCAGGGAGCAATCAGCCCCAGCATTTT	CASSLRSGSNQPQHF
TRBJ2-1	few	NA	TRBV6-6	TGTGCCAGCAGTTTGGGTAGCTCCTACAATGAGCAGTTCTTC	CASSLGSSYNEQFF
TRBJ1-1	NA	NA	TRBV5-1	TGCGCCAGCAGCTCGACCCCAGGGAACACTGAAGCTTTCTTT	CASSSTPGNTEAFF
TRBJ1-1	once	NA	TRBV5-5	TGTGCCAGCAGCCCCCTCGGGCAGGGATATACTGAAGCTTTCTTT	CASSPLGQGYTEAFF
TRBJ2-2	NA	TRBD2	TRBV18	TGTGCCAGCTCACTAAGACTAGCGGGAGCCGGGGAGCTGTTTTTT	CASSLRLAGAGELFF
TRBJ2-3	NA	TRBD1	TRBV5-1	TGCGCCAGCAGCACCTGGACAGGAGGCGTGGGCACAGATACGCAGTATTTT	CASSTWTGGVGTDTQYF
TRBJ1-1	NA	NA	TRBV2	TGTGCCAGCAGGTTAAACACTGAAGCTTTCTTT	CASRLNTEAFF
TRBJ2-5	NA	NA	TRBV10-2	TGCGCCAGCAGGGAGCCAGTCCCAGAGACCCAGTACTTC	CASREPVPETQYF
TRBJ1-6	NA	NA	TRBV6-5	TGTGCCAGCAGTTACTTCCGGGGGGCGTCTAATTCACCCCTCCACTTT	CASSYFRGASNSPLHF
TRBJ1-2	NA	NA	TRBV11-1	TGTGCCAGCAGCCGCGTCCGGGACGGCTATGGCTACACCTTC	CASSRVRDGYGYTF
TRBJ2-7	NA	NA	TRBV7-8	TGTGCCAGCAGCACTAGACTAGTTTCCTACGAGCAGTACTTC	CASSTRLVSYEQYF
TRBJ2-2	NA	TRBD2	TRBV5-1	TGCGCCAGCAGCGAAAGCGGGAGGAACACCGGGGAGCTGTTTTTT	CASSESGRNTGELFF